Listed below are T cell receptor beta chains from one sample, sequenced in a study of lymphopenia after photon versus proton radiotherapy. Sequencing was performed with immunoSEQ multiplex PCR; in TCRdb, only in-frame clones are kept and a portion is missing. The repertoire holds roughly 12,000 clones, with about 88% as singletons. This material consisted of peripheral blood, taken from a patient treated with photon-based radiotherapy. These receptors were taken from a man between 60 and 75 years old with pancreatic cancer. Each CDR3 is given with its conserved first and last residue. The D gene is left open where the match is weak.

16	-	TRBJ2-2	TRBV30	TGTGCCTGGGGAGGGGGGCGCCTCCTGGACACCGGGGAGCTGTTTTTT	CAWGGGRLLDTGELFF
14	TRBD1	TRBJ2-7	TRBV18	TGTGCCAGCTCTACCGGGACAGGGTCCTACGAGCAGTACTTC	CASSTGTGSYEQYF
18	TRBD2	TRBJ2-3	TRBV5-4	TGTGCCAGCAGCGAAGGGACTAGCGGGGGGGCCTCGACAGATACGCAGTATTTT	CASSEGTSGGASTDTQYF
13	TRBD1	TRBJ2-3	TRBV2	TGTGCCACCCACAGGCAGGGGGCAGATACGCAGTATTTT	CATHRQGADTQYF
13	TRBD2	TRBJ2-3	TRBV2	TGTGCCAGCAGTTGGACTAGTGCAGATACGCAGTATTTT	CASSWTSADTQYF
10	-	TRBJ2-3	TRBV2	TGTGCCAGCAGAACAGATACGCAGTATTTT	CASRTDTQYF
15	-	TRBJ2-7	TRBV6-5	TGTGCCAGCAGACCCCTCCTGGGGGACTCCTACGAGCAGTACTTC	CASRPLLGDSYEQYF
15	-	TRBJ2-6	TRBV10-3	TGTGCCATCGCCGGGGGACTTGGTGGGGCCAACGTCCTGACTTTC	CAIAGGLGGANVLTF
14	-	TRBJ1-3	TRBV19	TGTGCCAGTAGTACAGGGTATCCTGGAAACACCATATATTTT	CASSTGYPGNTIYF
19	TRBD1	TRBJ1-3	TRBV7-2	TGTGCCAGCAGCCGCACCGGGACAGGGACGAAAGGTTCTGGAAACACCATATATTTT	CASSRTGTGTKGSGNTIYF
14	TRBD2	TRBJ2-3	TRBV7-3	TGTGCCAGCAGCCGTACTAGCGCCGCAGATACGCAGTATTTT	CASSRTSAADTQYF
12	TRBD1	TRBJ2-7	TRBV30	TGTGCCTGGGGACAGGGGTCCTACGAGCAGTACTTC	CAWGQGSYEQYF
14	-	TRBJ1-2	TRBV9	TGTGCCAGCAGCGCCTCTGACAGCCTCTATGGCTACACCTTC	CASSASDSLYGYTF
11	-	TRBJ1-2	TRBV29-1	TGCAGCGCCAGGACCTTGTTTGGCTACACCTTC	CSARTLFGYTF
17	TRBD2	TRBJ2-5	TRBV7-2	TGTGCCAGCAGCTTATTCCCTAGCGGGGGGGCGGATGGGACCCAGTACTTC	CASSLFPSGGADGTQYF
17	TRBD2	TRBJ2-3	TRBV4-1	TGCGCCAGCAGCCAGCCCGGGACTAGCGAGAGCACAGATACGCAGTATTTT	CASSQPGTSESTDTQYF